There are a few counts of the clone carrying this TCR beta chain. Its target is not known. With 60 Vbeta and 13 Jbeta primers, the PCR was carried out. Profiling relied on immunoSEQ multiplex PCR, and the TCRdb table lists in-frame clones only, not all of them. Of 150,000 to 200,000 clones listed, more than 65% were seen once; the top ten hold 1.3%. These data come from a study of cytomegalovirus exposure and HLA in healthy donors. Findings and limits, study-wide: Excluded: some indistinguishable V segments such as TRBV6-2 and TRBV6-3. TCR beta sequences numbering more than 15,000 were associated with HLA alleles at 0.05 false discovery rate in a later analysis. Analyzed later, association rates of TCRs varied across HLA loci, with DRB1 most and HLA-C fewest.

This CDR3 has 15 residues. Germline CDR1 is SGHKS and CDR2 is YYEKEE (reference sequence). Between the trimmed V and J ends, which lost 0 bases and 1 base, there was a span of 8 bases. Sequenced: PBMCs. The TCR originated in a man aged 30 to 45 in good health and CMV-seronegative. The V call is TRBV5-5, the J call TRBJ1-3, with no clear D. The CDR3 bases are TGTGCCAGCAGCTTGGTACCAGCGTCTGGAAACACCATATATTTT. Protein product: CASSLVPASGNTIYF. Supplemented by reference TRBV5-5 and TRBJ1-3, the full variable domain reads DAGVTQSPTHLIKTRGQQVTLRCSPISGHKSVSWYQQVLGQGPQFIFQYYEKEERGRGNFPDRFSARQFPNYSSELNVNALLLGDSALYLCASSLVPASGNTIYFGEGSWLTVV.